This TCR beta chain comes out of a study of technical replicates of blood from a few donors. V was clipped by 6 bases and J by 5 bases; unmatched bases: 3. This CDR3 has 14 amino acids. CDR1 LGHNT and CDR2 FRNRAP come from the germline V gene. The data were produced by immunoSEQ multiplex PCR, yet TCRdb's version contains in-frame clones alone and is incomplete. The sample gives more than 75,000 clones, about 95% of which show up once; roughly 0.36% is in the top ten. This clonotype originated in a human donor in good health. The V gene is TRBV12-5, the J gene TRBJ2-1; the match to TRBD2 covers 11 bases. The specimen sequenced was T cells isolated from PBMCs. The CDR3 sequence is CASGSGLADNEQFF. As DNA, the CDR3 is TGTGCTAGTGGCTCGGGACTAGCGGACAATGAGCAGTTCTTC.